This TCR beta chain was documented in a study of molecular identifiers for immune sequencing clone quantification. Study summary: Split five ways in replicates, RNA from roughly 20,000 or 100,000 naive CD8 cells had four portions sequenced.

As to this clonotype: One junction end disagrees with the germline gene, perhaps due to a read error.

Preparation methods for the bulk TCR libraries were those previously described, with listed TCR primers. Each CDR3 protein gets one entry after TCRdb re-called the PCR reads with MiXCR. The sample holds 90,000 to 120,000 distinct CDR3 sequences, around a third seen once. Germline loops: CDR1 LGHDT, CDR2 YNNKEL (reference sequence). CDR3 length equals 16 residues. The V gene is TRBV3-1, the J gene TRBJ1-1, with D hard to call. Sequencing was carried out using naive CD8+ T cells from blood, with Jurkat cell RNA spiked in. The subset denotes: FACS-sorted CD8+CD4-CCR7+CD45RA+ naive T cells. The receptor was isolated from a human donor in good health. Some libraries in this study had Jurkat cell RNA spiked in. This CDR3 is CASSPASGGIYTEAYF. For the CDR3, the DNA is TGTGCCAGCAGCCCCGCTTCGGGAGGGATTTACACTGAAGCTTACTTT.